One and the same sample provided the 11 T cell receptor beta chains below, sequenced in a study of regulatory and conventional T cells in RAG deficiency. Repertoires were generated with immunoSEQ multiplex PCR, while TCRdb's copy carries only in-frame clones and drops some. There are about 30,000 clones in the sample; 80% to 95% occur only once, and roughly 0.74% lies in the top ten. Regulatory T cells were sorted from blood as CD4+ CD25-high CD127-low cells. This same sample was also part of a study on regulatory T cells. This second report adds: The PCR used 52 TRBV and 13 TRBJ primers.

The sample consisted of Tregs sorted from blood. These receptors were taken from a human donor in good health.

This rearrangement joins TRBV6-1 to TRBJ1-3, with D possibly being TRBD1 (5 bases). Trimming shortened V by 5 bases and J by 4 bases, and 12 bases separated the two germline ends. From germline, CDR1 is MNHNS and CDR2 SASEGT. CDR3 length: 14 residues. DNA for the CDR3: TGTGCCAGCAGTCAAGGGGCATCAGGAAACACCATATATTTT. It yields the protein CASSQGASGNTIYF.

This clone occurred once. The rearrangement joins TRBV15 to TRBJ2-7; D unresolved. The CDR3 totals 13 residues. The V gene lost 2 bases and the J gene lost 2 bases, with 7 bases spanning the gap. Germline V gene sequence: CDR1 LNHNV, CDR2 YYDKDF (reference sequence). The CDR3 loop is CATSRPETYEQYF. The CDR3 DNA sequence: TGTGCCACCAGCAGACCTGAGACCTACGAGCAGTACTTC. The entire variable domain, with the rest obtained from reference TRBV15 and TRBJ2-7, is as follows: DAMVIQNPRYQVTQFGKPVTLSCSQTLNHNVMYWYQQKSSQAPKLLFHYYDKDFNNEADTPDNFQSRRPNTSFCFLDIRSPGLGDTAMYLCATSRPETYEQYFGPGTRLTVT.

CDR3 amino acids: CASSYSQGAEAFF. CDR3 sequence (DNA): TGTGCCAGCAGTTACTCACAGGGGGCGGAAGCTTTCTTT. This rearrangement joins TRBV6-6 to TRBJ1-1, with 9 positions matching TRBD1. From germline, CDR1 is MNHNY and CDR2 SVGAGI (reference sequence). This CDR3 has 13 amino acids. V lost 0 bases, J lost 8 bases, and 1 base stayed unmatched.

The sample holds a few counts of this clone. This rearrangement joins TRBV4-1 to TRBJ2-3; no firm D call. CDR1 is MGHRA and CDR2 is YSYEKL in the germline V gene. V shed 0 bases and J shed 6 bases, with 25 bases lying between them. The CDR3 is 19 amino acids. DNA for the CDR3: TGCGCCAGCAGCCAAGACACCCGGTCTACGGCGGCTAGTGAGGATACGCAGTATTTT. Translating gives CASSQDTRSTAASEDTQYF.

The genes are TRBV28 and TRBJ1-6; D unclear. Deletions cut 3 bases from V and 5 bases from J, with 8 bases between. The CDR3 length is 14 residues. Looked up from germline, CDR1 is MDHEN and CDR2 is SYDVKM. CDR3 in amino acids: CASSFSEDNSPLHF. The CDR3 region has the DNA TGTGCCAGCAGTTTTTCGGAAGATAATTCACCCCTCCACTTT.

The chain joins TRBV6-1 to TRBJ2-7, with D perhaps TRBD2 (5 bases). V lost 5 bases to trimming and J lost 4 bases, with 15 bases between them. Germline V lookup: CDR1 MNHNS, CDR2 SASEGT. This CDR3 has 14 amino acids. The CDR3 bases are TGTGCCAGCAGTATCTCCGGGAAGGTTTACGAGCAGTACTTC. Amino acids: CASSISGKVYEQYF.

The chain combines TRBV6-6 with TRBJ1-2, with TRBD1 matching 8 bases. CDR1 is MNHNY and CDR2 is SVGAGI in the germline V gene (reference sequence). This CDR3 is built from 16 residues. V lost 6 bases and J lost 5; bases outside the gene matches: 14. The CDR3 reads CASSPPDRASFYGYTF. Here the CDR3 DNA reads TGTGCCAGCAGCCCCCCGGACAGGGCATCTTTTTATGGCTACACCTTC.

This clone was seen once. This chain links TRBV6-5 with TRBJ1-2; 9 bases match TRBD1. V trimming: 2 bases; J trimming: 6 bases; junction bases outside the gene matches: 7. Germline values: CDR1 MNHEY, CDR2 SVGAGI. The CDR3 loop spans 15 amino acids. The CDR3 sequence: CASSYRDRDRDGYTF. The CDR3 nucleotides read TGTGCCAGCAGTTACAGGGACCGGGACAGGGATGGCTACACCTTC.

The chain links TRBV7-2 to TRBJ2-1, with D possibly matching TRBD2 (6 bases). Trimming took 7 bases from V and 0 from J, leaving 10 bases between them. Germline V gene lookup returns CDR1 SGHTA and CDR2 FQGNSA. The CDR3 runs 14 residues. CDR3 coding DNA: TGTGCCAGCAACCGGGACTCCTCCTACAATGAGCAGTTCTTC. Translating gives CASNRDSSYNEQFF.

This clone was counted once. The rearrangement joins TRBV2 to TRBJ2-3, with D uncertain. Germline lookup yields CDR1 SNHLY and CDR2 FYNNEI. V gave up 5 bases and J gave up 3 bases, with 3 bases separating them. This CDR3 spans 11 amino acids. The CDR3 reads CASSLTDTQYF. The CDR3 DNA is TGTGCCAGCAGTTTGACAGATACGCAGTATTTT.

J is TRBJ2-7 and V is TRBV5-1, with D possibly being TRBD1 or TRBD2 (5 bases each). Trimming stripped 2 bases from V and 4 bases from J, with 16 bases between. This CDR3 has 15 amino acids. Looked up from germline, CDR1 is SGHRS and CDR2 is YFSETQ. The CDR3 sequence: CASSFGPRGVYEQYF. For the CDR3, the DNA is TGCGCCAGCAGCTTTGGGCCCCGAGGGGTATACGAGCAGTACTTC. Combining the CDR3 with reference TRBV5-1 and TRBJ2-7 gives the whole variable domain KAGVTQTPRYLIKTRGQQVTLSCSPISGHRSVSWYQQTPGQGLQFLFEYFSETQRNKGNFPGRFSGRQFSNSRSEMNVSTLELGDSALYLCASSFGPRGVYEQYFGPGTRLTVT.